Following are 23 T cell receptor beta chains from one sample sequenced in a study of T cells in Graves' hyperthyroidism and ophthalmopathy. Authors of the study amplified TCR beta CDR3 regions from RNA transcripts. The TCR CDR3 was amplified in a first-round RT-PCR using the HTBI primer set. One entry per CDR3 protein results from TCRdb running MiXCR on the multiplex PCR reads. The table includes some 530,000 distinct CDR3 sequences, approximately 22% detected once. Sequencing was carried out using blood. The receptors shown here come from a woman in her 70s with Graves' ophthalmopathy.

This clonotype was recorded a few times. The chain is built from TRBV20-1 and TRBJ2-1; 7 bases line up with TRBD2. Germline V gene lookup returns CDR1 DFQATT and CDR2 SNEGSKA (reference sequence). This CDR3 has 16 amino acids. The J segment lost 4 bases and the V segment lost 1 base, leaving 10 bases of the junction unmatched. CDR3 loop: CSARASAGVGYNEQFF. The CDR3 DNA follows: TGCAGTGCTAGAGCCTCGGCGGGAGTTGGTTACAATGAGCAGTTCTTC.

The chain joins TRBV5-1 to TRBJ2-6; D may be TRBD2 (6 bases). This CDR3 has 17 residues. Germline V gene lookup returns CDR1 SGHRS and CDR2 YFSETQ. Trimming cost V 1 base and J 2 bases, with 13 bases left between them. The DNA for the CDR3 is TGCGCCAGCAGCTTGCTGCGGGGATCCCCTGGGGCCAACGTCCTGACTTTC. Translation: CASSLLRGSPGANVLTF.

This clonotype was observed a few times. The chain recombines TRBV6-1 with TRBJ2-2; no reliable D call. Germline loops: CDR1 MNHNS, CDR2 SASEGT. Between the trimmed V and J ends, which lost 5 bases and 1 base, there was a span of 8 bases. CDR3 length: 14 residues. The CDR3 DNA sequence: TGTGCCAGCAGTACCACACAGAACACCGGGGAGCTGTTTTTT. Its translation: CASSTTQNTGELFF.

The rearrangement joins TRBV6-4 to TRBJ2-1, with unresolved D. This CDR3 has 12 residues. The V end was cut by 8 bases, the J end by 6 bases, with 11 bases between. In germline, CDR1 is MRHNA, CDR2 SNTAGT. CDR3 sequence reads: CASREQSNEQFF. In DNA, the CDR3 is TGTGCCAGCCGAGAACAGAGCAATGAGCAGTTCTTC.

This clonotype was detected many times. The CDR3: CASSPGTSGANEQFF. CDR3 DNA: TGTGCCAGCAGCCCCGGGACTAGCGGAGCCAATGAGCAGTTCTTC. V is TRBV12-3 or TRBV12-4 and J is TRBJ2-1, with TRBD2 matching 11 bases. This CDR3 is built from 15 residues. The V segment lost 6 bases and the J segment 6 bases; nucleotides outside the gene matches: 7.

The CDR3 nucleotides are TGCAGTGCTGACCCGACAGGGATCCCGCGGGGCTATGGCTACACCTTC. Translated: CSADPTGIPRGYGYTF. The chain combines TRBV20-1 with TRBJ1-2, with 7 bases aligning to TRBD1. The V segment lost 5 bases and the J segment 4 bases; nucleotides outside the gene matches: 16. This CDR3 has 16 amino acids. Germline CDR1 is DFQATT and CDR2 is SNEGSKA (reference sequence).

The sample holds a few counts of this clonotype. The rearrangement uses TRBV18 and TRBJ2-3, with D possibly TRBD1 on 5 matching bases. Germline assignment: CDR1 KGHSH and CDR2 LQKENI. Trimming took 6 bases from V and 4 from J, leaving 14 bases between them. This CDR3 has 14 residues. The CDR3 coding sequence is TGTGCCAGCTCGCAGGGATCCGACCCAGATACGCAGTATTTT. Translated, it gives CASSQGSDPDTQYF.

This chain connects TRBV25-1 to TRBJ1-6; D call uncertain. This CDR3 has 14 amino acids. Germline CDR1 MGHDK, CDR2 SYGVNS. V lost 3 bases to trimming and J lost 2 bases, with 5 bases between them. The CDR3 coding sequence is TGTGCCAGCAGTGACTCGGCCTATAATTCACCCCTCCACTTT. As protein: CASSDSAYNSPLHF.

This clonotype has at least ten counts. This chain joins TRBV12-3 or TRBV12-4 and TRBJ1-1; 7 bases align to TRBD1. V lost 4 bases, J lost 5 bases, and 13 bases stayed unmatched. The CDR3 runs 16 residues. The CDR3 DNA follows: TGTGCCAGCAGTTCAACCTCGACAGGGAGAGGTACTGAAGCTTTCTTT. Translation gives CASSSTSTGRGTEAFF.

V gene TRBV28 combines with J gene TRBJ2-7; perhaps TRBD2 as D (5 bases). The CDR3 consists of 12 residues. V lost 7 bases, J lost 7 bases, and 14 bases lay in between. Germline values: CDR1 MDHEN, CDR2 SYDVKM. CDR3 residues: CASNLDRGEQYF. In DNA form, the CDR3 reads TGTGCCAGCAACCTAGACCGGGGTGAGCAGTACTTC.

Concerning this clonotype: A much larger clone sits a single nucleotide away, making a read error possible. This chain connects TRBV20-1 to TRBJ2-5; D is ambiguous. From germline, CDR1 is DFQATT and CDR2 SNEGSKA (reference sequence). The length of the CDR3 is 14 residues. Here the CDR3 reads CSARSSGRQETQHF. The CDR3 DNA reads TGCAGTGCTAGATCTTCCGGCAGACAAGAGACCCAGCACTTC.

V is TRBV30 and J is TRBJ2-5; D gene ambiguous. Germline values: CDR1 GTSNPN, CDR2 SVGIG (reference sequence). V was cut by 0 bases and J by 0 bases, with 5 bases left in between. The CDR3 covers 13 residues. CDR3 loop: CAWSVTYQETQYF. In DNA, the CDR3 is TGTGCCTGGAGTGTAACGTACCAAGAGACCCAGTACTTC.

In this sample, this clonotype turned up many times. CDR3 sequence (DNA): TGTGCCAGCAGCCAGACTAGCAGCTACGAGCAGTACTTC. It codes for CASSQTSSYEQYF. This chain uses TRBV6-2 or TRBV6-3 with TRBJ2-7; 7 positions agree with TRBD2. The CDR3 is made up of 13 amino acids. V dropped 6 bases and J dropped 3; count of bases not matched to a gene: 5. Germline values: CDR1 MNHEY, CDR2 SVGEGT.

This clonotype occurred a few times. The chain employs TRBV11-2 and TRBJ2-7, with D perhaps TRBD2 (7 bases). This CDR3 contains 18 residues. The germline gives CDR1 SGHAT, CDR2 FQNNGV. V lost 1 base, J lost 5 bases, and 24 bases lay in between. This chain's CDR3 is CASSLAGWGGYKGNEQYF. As DNA, the CDR3 is TGTGCCAGCAGCTTAGCAGGATGGGGGGGCTATAAGGGGAACGAGCAGTACTTC. Full variable domain (rest looked up from reference TRBV11-2 and TRBJ2-7): EAGVAQSPRYKIIEKRQSVAFWCNPISGHATLYWYQQILGQGPKLLIQFQNNGVVDDSQLPKDRFSAERLKGVDSTLKIQPAKLEDSAVYLCASSLAGWGGYKGNEQYFGPGTRLTVT.

This sequence joins TRBV7-3 and TRBJ2-3; D is unresolved. The CDR3 runs 15 residues. Looked up from germline, CDR1 is SGHTA and CDR2 is FQGTGA. V was cut by 1 base and J by 3 bases, with 11 bases left in between. The CDR3 DNA sequence: TGTGCCAGCAGCTTAAACCCGGCCTCAACAGATACGCAGTATTTT. This encodes CASSLNPASTDTQYF. Full variable domain (outside the CDR3, taken from reference TRBV7-3 and TRBJ2-3): GAGVSQTPSNKVTEKGKYVELRCDPISGHTALYWYRQSLGQGPEFLIYFQGTGAADDSGLPNDRFFAVRPEGSVSTLKIQRTERGDSAVYLCASSLNPASTDTQYFGPGTRLTVL.

Ten or more counts support this clonotype. The chain recombines TRBV2 with TRBJ2-1; 7 nucleotides align to TRBD2. This CDR3 contains 15 residues. The germline gives CDR1 SNHLY, CDR2 FYNNEI. Trimming at V came to 1 base and at J to 6 bases, leaving 6 bases not matched to a gene. The CDR3 DNA is TGTGCCAGCAGTGAAGGTATACTAGCGCGCAATGAGCAGTTCTTC. Protein sequence: CASSEGILARNEQFF.

DNA of the CDR3: TGCAGTGCACTCTCGACAGGGCCAAGCTCCTACGAGCAGTACTTC. This translates into CSALSTGPSSYEQYF. The chain employs TRBV20-1 and TRBJ2-7, with 7 positions matching TRBD1. This CDR3 has 15 residues. CDR1 and CDR2 from the germline V gene are DFQATT and SNEGSKA (reference sequence). Trimming removed 6 bases from V and 0 bases from J; junction bases left unmatched: 11.

This clonotype was recorded many times. The rearrangement links TRBV20-1 to TRBJ1-1; D gene unclear. There are 14 residues in the CDR3. Trimming left V 6 bases short and J 1 base short, with 15 bases between. From germline, CDR1 is DFQATT and CDR2 SNEGSKA (reference sequence). The CDR3 region is CSASDQAGNTEAFF. The CDR3 region has the DNA TGCAGTGCCTCGGACCAAGCGGGGAACACTGAAGCTTTCTTT.

CDR3 nucleotide sequence: TGTGCCAGTGCGGGGGACAGGGGGCGATCTTCTGGGGCCAACGTCCTGACTTTC. This sequence encodes CASAGDRGRSSGANVLTF. This chain links TRBV2 with TRBJ2-6; 12 nucleotides align to TRBD1. V lost 9 bases to trimming and J lost 1 base; unmatched junction nucleotides: 10. The CDR3 length is 18 residues. CDR1 SNHLY and CDR2 FYNNEI come from the germline V gene.

V usage is TRBV25-1 and J usage is TRBJ2-3; 16 bases agree with TRBD2. The CDR3 has 20 amino acids. J gave up 4 bases and V 3 bases, and 13 bases lay outside the gene matches. From germline, CDR1 is MGHDK and CDR2 SYGVNS. In DNA, the CDR3 is TGTGCCAGCAGTGACCACGGTGGGACTAGCGGGAGGGGAAGGGCAGATACGCAGTATTTT. It translates to CASSDHGGTSGRGRADTQYF.

The rearrangement joins TRBV19 to TRBJ1-5, with D uncertain. The CDR3 runs 15 residues. Looked up from germline, CDR1 is LNHDA and CDR2 is SQIVND (reference sequence). V shed 6 bases and J shed 0 bases, with 12 bases lying between them. CDR3 in DNA: TGTGCCAGTAGGTCCGAAGATTATAGCAATCAGCCCCAGCATTTT. It codes for CASRSEDYSNQPQHF.

This clonotype was found many times. This rearrangement joins TRBV28 to TRBJ1-1, with TRBD1 as a possible D gene (6 bases). There are 16 residues in the CDR3. CDR1 is MDHEN, CDR2 SYDVKM, per germline. Between the trimmed V and J ends, which lost 5 bases and 5 bases, there was a span of 21 bases. The CDR3 spells CASSPDLYGGGTEAFF. The DNA for the CDR3 is TGTGCCAGCAGTCCCGACCTGTATGGGGGCGGAACTGAAGCTTTCTTT. Full variable domain (remainder filled in from reference TRBV28 and TRBJ1-1): DVKVTQSSRYLVKRTGEKVFLECVQDMDHENMFWYRQDPGLGLRLIYFSYDVKMKEKGDIPEGYSVSREKKERFSLILESASTNQTSMYLCASSPDLYGGGTEAFFGQGTRLTVV.

This clonotype has just a few counts. The rearrangement uses TRBV9 and TRBJ2-5; 8 bases match TRBD2. The CDR3 is 16 residues long. Germline CDR1 SGDLS, CDR2 YYNGEE. The trim removed 0 bases at V and 1 base at J, leaving 5 bases unmatched. CDR3 DNA sequence: TGTGCCAGCAGCGTAGGCCTAGCGGGCTCCCAAGAGACCCAGTACTTC. It codes for CASSVGLAGSQETQYF.